The T cell receptor (beta chain) described here comes from a study of regulatory T cells in long-lasting Graves disease. Study-wide points: Persistent Graves' patients possessed reduced TCR diversity relative to recently diagnosed ones.

Between the trimmed V and J ends, which lost 4 bases and 4 bases, there was a span of 16 bases. CDR3 length: 14 amino acids. Germline V CDR1 and CDR2: DFQATT, SNEGSKA (reference sequence). Investigators prepared the TCR beta libraries by applying iRepertoire HTBI primers and Arm-PCR of CDR3 regions. A single record per CDR3 protein comes from TCRdb applying MiXCR to the multiplex PCR reads. The sample has over 500,000 distinct CDR3 sequences, roughly 16% seen once. Time point indicated: newly diagnosed GD, antithyroid drugs for less than 3 months. Construction of the TCR library relied on RNA isolated from PBMCs. This clonotype has at least ten counts. Its antigen remains unidentified. These data are also associated with another study on T cells in Graves' hyperthyroidism and ophthalmopathy. That paper adds: Most thyroid-expanded clonotypes above 0.001 were also found in blood.

The J gene is TRBJ1-1, the V gene TRBV20-1; TRBD1 is a possible D gene (6 bases). The specimen comprised peripheral blood mononuclear cells (PBMCs), sampled at new diagnosis, from a patient treated with antithyroid drugs. This sequence was found in a woman aged 25 to 39 with Graves disease. CDR3 amino acids: CSAKQQGLATEAFF. CDR3 bases: TGCAGTGCTAAGCAACAGGGTCTCGCCACTGAAGCTTTCTTT.